This T cell receptor (beta chain) appears in the sequencing data of a study of cytomegalovirus exposure and HLA in healthy donors (dated by TCRdb to between 2016 and 2019). Regarding the complete study: According to an earlier analysis of 550 to 750 of the donors, about 179 million T cells yielded 90 million to 130 million unique TCR beta sequences and around 280 Gb of sequence data. High-throughput TCR immunosequencing, statistical association of individual TCRs with disease status, and machine learning were combined to predict cytomegalovirus infection status. An early release covering about 600 HLA-typed donors comprised about 310 gigabases of sequencing data and 85 million to 100 million unique TCR sequences. Donor age, sex, ethnicity and CMV serostatus were compiled together with the repertoire data. The aim of the study was to test whether cataloging public T cell receptors could identify signatures of past pathogen exposure. HLA typing included class I and class II loci at four-digit resolution. In a later analysis, previously published TCR beta repertoires from 666 donors were re-analyzed and high-resolution HLA genotyping was added so that TCR occurrence patterns could be studied. Roughly five DR-DQ haplotypes were handled as single units for association and clustering, since linkage in the cohort was strong. Typing coverage differed by locus: A, B, C, DRB1 and DQB1 were typed in roughly 620-640 donors, DQA1 in 522, DPA1 in 600 to 610, and DPB1 in just under 480. An earlier analysis of 500 to 650 of the donors applied high-throughput TCR beta sequencing to assess whether each TCR beta V gene segment acted as functional or pseudogenic. A later genetic analysis used genome-wide SNP genotypes for about 60% of the roughly 700 donors, treating that subset as a discovery cohort. Across approximately 420 genotyped donors of the cohort, an average of about 240,000 unique TCR beta nucleotide sequences per donor were sequenced, and around 19% of those sequences were non-productive. Besides the first cohort of roughly 660 subjects, a separate validation cohort made up of 90 to 150 different subjects was used. Rather than using new phenotypic data, the later analysis identified candidate immune exposures from TCR beta sequences and from how often those sequences occurred across donors. Of the roughly 400 genotyped donors, 65% to 90% fell in the genetic ancestry cluster associated with self-reported Caucasian donors. Every repertoire in the discovery cohort had been generated on one and the same sequencing platform. The T cell repertoires of roughly 660 subjects were profiled by immunosequencing and related to cytomegalovirus serostatus. What the research found in general, with its limitations: According to a later analysis, TCR association rates differed among HLA loci, with DRB1 alleles showing the most associated TCRs and HLA-C alleles showing the fewest. Strong co-occurrence of HLA alleles, especially DR and DQ, made assigning TCR associations to individual alleles difficult. A later genetic analysis reported fewer N-insertions in productive TCRs among donors in an Asian-associated ancestry cluster than the roughly 700-donor mean. Compared with equally common non-associated chains, HLA-associated TCR beta chains in a later analysis were more clonally expanded and had lower generation probabilities. This cohort had only TCR beta chains sequenced, and the lack of alpha or paired-chain data limited which features could be detected. Across donors, most TCR sequences were observed very rarely, whereas some public TCRs were present in many individuals. Specific HLA alleles were associated with some 15,000 TCR beta sequences at a false discovery rate of 0.05 in a later analysis. A later genetic analysis associated a missense DCLRE1C variant with V-gene and J-gene trimming of TCR beta chains, and an independent cohort replicated the association. Because HLA typing was unavailable for some donors at each locus, only the typed subset was used in association tests. In an earlier analysis of approximately 590 of the donors, most TCR beta V segments were observed in productive rearrangements about 87% or about 30% of the time, broadly matching IMGT annotations. Some IMGT-functional V segments, including TRBV6-2 and TRBV6-3, could not be told apart with the 87-base-pair reads, so those segments were excluded. A group of highly shared sequence variants was considered likely to be a technical artifact of the sequencing pipeline. In a later analysis, most CMV-associated TCR beta chains were found to appear HLA-restricted, with HLA associations seemingly driven largely by CMV exposure. The classifier was reported to diagnose cytomegalovirus status with high specificity and sensitivity in both the original and validation cohorts. Correlated functional status among segregating V segments might be attributable to linkage disequilibrium, but an unknown experimental factor could not be ruled out. Because counts were too low, roughly 16 rarely observed V segments, including chromosome 9 orphons, were left out of the earlier analysis of approximately 580 of the donors. The study gave a list of some 150 TCR beta chains associated with cytomegalovirus. A further reported finding was that TCR beta sequences accurately predicted the HLA-A and HLA-B alleles for most subjects in the first cohort. The authors suggested that the approach could potentially be extended to other disease states and immunological phenotypes. Presence/absence analyses assumed roughly uniform sequencing depth across donors, an assumption that may not hold. For the cohort, immune exposure information was limited to CMV serostatus. Several of the top co-occurrence clusters appeared to be linked to parvovirus B19, influenza, CMV and Epstein-Barr virus, according to a later analysis. In vitro tests confirmed that three of the cytomegalovirus-associated TCR beta chains recognize cytomegalovirus antigens.

CDR1 MNHEY and CDR2 SMNVEV are derived from the germline V gene (reference sequence). Inclusive of the bounding cysteine and phenylalanine, the CDR3 is 15 residues long. Only the CDR3 DNA stays, 45 bases, in frame from base 1. Trimming leaves V shorter by 2 bases and J shorter by 6 bases, with the junction holding 6 bases beyond the gene matches. In total, fewer than 750 healthy bone marrow donors made up the cohort. At the time of sampling, every cohort member was nominally healthy, though immune exposures that went unrecorded were likely present. The donor tested CMV seronegative and was one of the 352 seronegative cohort members. Every donor gave a peripheral blood sample, and the peripheral blood mononuclear cells from that sample were used for TCR beta sequencing. The Qiagen DNeasy Blood Extraction Kit was used to extract genomic DNA from the blood cell samples. Of note for this clone: This receptor's antigen is unknown. No base qualities exist here, and no much larger clone lies one base off it.

Library preparation was by the immunoSEQ multiplex PCR assay. A mixture of 60 forward primers for TCR Vbeta segments and 13 reverse primers for TCR Jbeta segments was used in the multiplex PCR. The CDR3 region of rearranged TCR beta genes was amplified from genomic DNA with a multiplex PCR assay. The Illumina HiSeq System was used to sequence the amplified TCR beta libraries as 87-base-pair reads. The paper's data handling went like this. A later analysis tallied around 80 million unique TCR beta chains across the 666 repertoires, and about 10 million of those chains were shared by two or more donors. Raw reads were error-corrected and collapsed into unique sequences by a nearest-neighbor algorithm in which closely related sequences were merged to remove PCR and sequencing errors. Alignment of CDR3 sequences to IMGT reference sequences was used to assign V, D and J gene segments. For a sequence to be retained, a match of at least six nucleotides to both a V gene segment and a J gene segment was required. Rearrangements were classified as productive when the CDR3 lacked stop codons and remained in frame with V and J, and all other rearrangements were classified as non-productive. Following IMGT convention, CDR3 was defined as the stretch from the second conserved V-encoded cysteine up to the conserved J-encoded phenylalanine. In an earlier analysis of around 640 of the donors, sequences lacking an unambiguous match to a single V gene segment were excluded. An earlier analysis of a few hundred of the donors called V segments functional above 56.7% productive rearrangements and segregating when the between-donor standard deviation exceeded 5%. A statistical classification framework was built for diagnosing cytomegalovirus status from the catalog of TCR beta chain sequences. In a later analysis, TCR nucleotide sequences were compared against IMGT/GENE-DB human TR gene sequences so that V and J genes could be assigned. In a later analysis, CDR3 sequences and most-parsimonious VDJ recombination scenarios were assigned using the TCRdist pipeline. In a later analysis, each TCR beta chain was defined by its CDR3 amino acid sequence together with its V-gene family, and reads without a unique V-gene family were excluded. A later analysis removed 550 to 700 highly shared, low-generation-probability nucleotide sequences to deal with suspected cross-contamination and a sequencing artifact. For each public chain, a later analysis derived a clonal expansion index from normalized ranks of inferred template counts within each repertoire. In a later analysis, generation probabilities were computed using a VDJ recombination model fitted to out-of-frame rearrangements, and the results were checked against IGoR. A later analysis scored TCR-TCR, TCR-HLA and TCR-CMV co-occurrence with hypergeometric tests, applying a repertoire-size bias correction to TCR pairs. A later analysis estimated false discovery rates by permuting HLA or CMV assignments 20 times. In a later analysis, co-occurring TCRs were grouped using DBSCAN, with TCRdist sequence similarity added in when clustering inside HLA-allele-positive subsets. Repertoires with fewer than 30,000 or more than 120,000 public chains, plus five repertoires with anomalous nucleotide sharing, were excluded from co-occurrence clustering. In its TCRdb copy, this immuneACCESS table keeps in-frame sequences only and misses some clones. Where compared with another copy, unresolved V genes explain less than half of these, and the others have no known cause. V and J calls and clone size are copied from that table; D and trimming were computed from the DNA. The sample table contains about 130,000 clones; only one count was recorded for about 85% of them. The leading ten clones occupy 1.7% of the sample.

This TCR was recovered from a boy under 18 in good health and CMV-seronegative. Sequencing was performed on PBMCs. This chain joins TRBV27 to TRBJ1-2, with 10 bases matching TRBD1. The encoded CDR3 is CASSLTGQGLDGYTF. The nucleotides read TGTGCCAGCAGTTTAACGGGACAGGGGTTAGATGGCTACACCTTC.